Listed below are T cell receptor beta chains from one sample, sequenced in a study of shared clonotypes between healthy human individuals. Profiled with immunoSEQ multiplex PCR; TCRdb holds only in-frame clones, not every one. The data show about 2,500,000 clones, with around 90% seen just once and over 0.12% held by the top ten. Sequences were obtained from naive CD4+ T cells sorted from blood. The origin of the receptors is a man younger than 35 in good health. The CDR3 runs from the conserved cysteine through the conserved F or W.

v_gene	j_gene	CDR3aa
TRBV6-6	TRBJ2-7	CASRRAGSSYEQYF
TRBV5-1	TRBJ2-3	CASSSGNPDTQYF
TRBV7-9	TRBJ2-7	CASSSQRPYEQYF
TRBV10-3	TRBJ2-3	CATRGGDSTDTQYF
TRBV6-1	TRBJ1-4	CASSERDRTNEKLFF
TRBV11-3	TRBJ2-3	CASSLTPPDTQYF
TRBV27	TRBJ1-1	CASSSRTGNTEAFF
TRBV29-1	TRBJ1-5	CSVAQSGNQPQHF
TRBV7-2	TRBJ2-1	CASSRGPFSYNEQFF
TRBV19	TRBJ1-6	CASSRRSGTDSSYNSPLHF
TRBV19	TRBJ2-1	CASSIMLAGGHEQFF
TRBV19	TRBJ2-7	CASSSGAYEQYF
TRBV11-2	TRBJ1-5	CASSPDVNQPQHF
TRBV6-1	TRBJ1-6	CASSAGTVFLLPLHF
TRBV18	TRBJ1-1	CASSPSRTGDTEAFF
TRBV7-9	TRBJ2-1	CASSLELAGGPGQFF
TRBV5-6	TRBJ1-1	CASSFGQGVNTEAFF
TRBV30	TRBJ2-5	CAWSVNGNVGETQYF
TRBV7-9	TRBJ1-1	CASSLEGITEAFF
TRBV7-2	TRBJ1-1	CASSKTGGSNTEAFF
TRBV5-4	TRBJ2-5	CASSSSSSETQYF
TRBV5-6	TRBJ2-5	CASSPGLAGGKETQYF
TRBV5-1	TRBJ2-5	CASSFWEQETQYF
TRBV14	TRBJ2-2	CASSLTGSNTGELFF
TRBV29-1	TRBJ1-2	CSVDGYGYTF
TRBV28	TRBJ1-2	CASSPGGYGYTF
TRBV19	TRBJ2-3	CASSMVAGLTDTQYF
TRBV2	TRBJ2-7	CASRGGTGSSYEQYF
TRBV30	TRBJ1-5	CAWSRTGEYQPQHF
TRBV4-3	TRBJ2-2	CASSQAVLAEYGELFF
TRBV1	TRBJ2-6	CTSSQDGGGANVLTF
TRBV14	TRBJ2-1	CASSQDRGSGRDNEQFF
TRBV6-5	TRBJ2-3	CASRDRGLDTQYF
TRBV10-2	TRBJ2-1	CASSELAGYNEQFF
TRBV6-5	TRBJ2-7	CASSYSYRSSYEQYF
TRBV4-3	TRBJ2-6	CASSQRSPSISGSSGANVLTF
TRBV6-5	TRBJ2-7	CASRTTTRGVHEQYF
TRBV28	TRBJ1-1	CASTGGSLYTEAFF
TRBV18	TRBJ2-7	CASSPGGQVGYEQYF
TRBV15	TRBJ1-1	CATSRDQGKNTEAFF
TRBV2	TRBJ1-1	CASSVVNTEAFF
TRBV7-6	TRBJ2-1	CASSEGQGGLYNEQFF
TRBV4-2	TRBJ2-5	CASSQGQGPKETQYF
TRBV19	TRBJ2-2	CAGRETNTGELFF
TRBV27	TRBJ2-7	CASSLSPLLRGASYEQYF
TRBV15	TRBJ2-7	CATSRDRVDQTGQYF
TRBV6-1	TRBJ2-2	CASRLALVGELFF
TRBV2	TRBJ2-2	CASSETGTSVSGELFF
TRBV9	TRBJ1-1	CASSAQGPDEAFF
TRBV2	TRBJ2-5	CASSREETQYF
TRBV6-4	TRBJ1-1	CASSVEGGTEAFF
TRBV6-1	TRBJ1-5	CASGENSNQPQHF
TRBV10-3	TRBJ1-5	CAISERGQGDQPQHF
TRBV18	TRBJ1-1	CASSPAALNTEAFF
TRBV6-5	TRBJ2-3	CASSFSLASTDTQYF
TRBV19	TRBJ1-5	CASSIQGIYQPQHF
TRBV5-1	TRBJ1-1	CASSLVPADTEAFF
TRBV30	TRBJ2-3	CAWSGNTDTQYF
TRBV5-1	TRBJ2-1	CASSMGQQITYNEQFF